This TCR beta chain is drawn from a study of blood T cell repertoires in COVID-19 (TCRdb year 2020). Background on the whole study: Samples covering the acute and convalescent phases of COVID-19 were provided by collaborators in the United States, Italy and Spain. The material from the prospective study consisted of cDNA or gDNA derived from T cells, B-cell-depleted T cells, or PBMCs. Subjects who had been exposed to COVID-19, were actively infected with it, or had recovered from it provided the deeply sampled blood TCRbeta repertoires that made up the dataset. The repertoires were released in a freely available public database meant as a resource for research on the immune response to SARS-CoV-2. Samples came from the ongoing ImmuneRACE study (first 160 participants) plus 1,254 subjects from 6 global collaborators. The sample metadata nearly always contained a de-identified subject ID, COVID-19 status, age in years and sex. Where available, HLA class I and class II types were obtained from metadata supplied by the sample provider rather than from assay-based typing. General conclusions and limits of the study: Clinical and demographic metadata were provided uncurated, with the amount varying by source and participant.

The CDR3 numbers 16 residues from cysteine through phenylalanine. Kept here is only the CDR3 DNA, which spans 48 bases and is read in frame from base 1. The germline V gene provides CDR1 MDHEN and CDR2 SYDVKM. At the junction V is shortened by 4 bases and J by 3 bases, with 18 bases in between. Collaborating institutions collected whole blood in K2EDTA tubes following their own protocols. For TCRbeta analysis, collaborators shipped samples in one of three forms: frozen whole blood, isolated PBMCs, or DNA extracted from either of those sample types. TCRbeta CDR3 regions were amplified from genomic DNA by means of the immunoSEQ Assay, a bias-controlled multiplex PCR. In the authors' own workflow: Nucleated cell counts per sample were estimated from amplification of reference gene primers within the assay. Sequence reads were collapsed and filtered to measure the absolute abundance of every unique TCRbeta CDR3 rearrangement. For each sample, productive Simpson clonality was calculated by taking the square root of Simpson's diversity index across productive rearrangements. TCRdb took over this immuneACCESS table, retaining in-frame rearrangements with V and J assigned. Such tables are incomplete; in checked studies, under half of the missing clones stem from an unresolved V gene, and the remainder is unexplained. V, J and clone size derive from that table, while D and trimming were established from the DNA sequence. The sample yields 450,000 to 500,000 clones; 70% to 90% were counted once. Jointly, the top ten make up under 4% of the sample.

For this clone: Its antigen specificity is not known. No much larger clone exists at a distance of one base, and base qualities are not known.

The TCR sequence derives from a human donor in a cohort sampled during active COVID-19. The V gene is TRBV28 and the J gene is TRBJ1-1; perhaps TRBD1 is the D gene, with 6 bases matching. The specimen was peripheral blood. Here is the DNA: TGTGCCAGCAGTTCCCCCTCGGGGGGCTATTACACTGAAGCTTTCTTT. Translated, it reads CASSSPSGGYYTEAFF. With the rest looked up from the reference TRBV28 and TRBJ1-1 genes rather than sequenced, the full variable domain is DVKVTQSSRYLVKRTGEKVFLECVQDMDHENMFWYRQDPGLGLRLIYFSYDVKMKEKGDIPEGYSVSREKKERFSLILESASTNQTSMYLCASSSPSGGYYTEAFFGQGTRLTVV.